The 30 T cell receptor beta chains given below trace back to one sample, sequenced in a study of T-cell memory formation after mild COVID-19. TCRdb analysed the 5' RACE reads with MiXCR anew, one entry per CDR3 protein. The table has more than 120,000 distinct CDR3 sequences, 6% to 6.5% seen once. Sequencing used PBMCs or a T cell subset sorted from them (not recorded which). These receptors originate from an adult woman who had mild COVID-19 (a few samples of this study predate the infection). Cell type and time point are not known.

This clonotype was seen repeatedly, ten times or more. The rearrangement links TRBV12-3 or TRBV12-4 to TRBJ2-7; 9 bases match TRBD2. After removal of 6 bases from V and 3 bases from J, the junction contained 6 bases not matched to a gene. CDR3 length equals 14 residues. CDR3 coding DNA: TGTGCCAGCAGCCTTAGCGGGAGTATCTACGAGCAGTACTTC. Its protein is CASSLSGSIYEQYF.

In its sample, this clonotype was seen a few times. V is TRBV5-5 and J is TRBJ2-1, with D unclear. The germline V gene encodes CDR1 SGHKS and CDR2 YYEKEE (reference sequence). V was trimmed by 1 base and J by 0 bases, leaving 8 bases between them. The CDR3 consists of 15 residues. CDR3 bases: TGTGCCAGCAGCTTGTTTGCAGTCTCCTACAATGAGCAGTTCTTC. The encoded protein is CASSLFAVSYNEQFF.

This clonotype was observed many times. V usage is TRBV5-6 and J usage is TRBJ2-1; no clear D gene. Trimming cost V 4 bases and J 10 bases, with 18 bases left between them. Germline-derived CDR1 and CDR2 are SGHDT and YYEEEE. This CDR3 comprises 14 residues. The CDR3 sequence: CASSPTPGRPEQFF. The CDR3 region has the DNA TGTGCCAGCAGCCCAACCCCCGGCAGGCCGGAGCAGTTCTTC. Full variable domain (missing parts from reference TRBV5-6 and TRBJ2-1): DAGVTQSPTHLIKTRGQQVTLRCSPKSGHDTVSWYQQALGQGPQFIFQYYEEEERQRGNFPDRFSGHQFPNYSSELNVNALLLGDSALYLCASSPTPGRPEQFFGPGTRLTVL.

This chain links TRBV15 with TRBJ2-1, with 9 bases lining up with TRBD1. Trimming cost V 0 bases and J 6 bases; bases outside gene matches: 3. The CDR3 runs 15 residues. Germline V gives CDR1 LNHNV, CDR2 YYDKDF (reference sequence). The CDR3 here is CATSRDETGGNEQFF. In DNA form, the CDR3 reads TGTGCCACCAGCAGAGATGAGACAGGGGGCAATGAGCAGTTCTTC.

This clonotype was detected only a few times. The J gene is TRBJ2-7, the V gene TRBV5-1; 14 bases align to TRBD2. CDR3 length: 18 amino acids. J lost 0 bases, V lost 3 bases, and 8 bases had no gene match. Germline V gene sequence: CDR1 SGHRS, CDR2 YFSETQ. In nucleotides, the CDR3 is TGCGCCAGCAGCTACGGGACTAGCGGGAGCCCGTTCTCCTACGAGCAGTACTTC. Protein sequence: CASSYGTSGSPFSYEQYF.

This clonotype was observed many times. The V gene is TRBV27, the J gene TRBJ1-1; 7 bases map to TRBD1. CDR1 MNHEY and CDR2 SMNVEV come from the germline V gene (reference sequence). The trim removed 5 bases at V and 3 bases at J, leaving 6 bases unmatched. CDR3 size: 14 residues. CDR3 DNA: TGTGCCAGCAGTCCACAGGGGCCTCACACTGAAGCTTTCTTT. Translated: CASSPQGPHTEAFF.

In this sample, this clonotype turned up a few times. J is TRBJ2-7 and V is TRBV24-1; perhaps TRBD1 as D (5 bases). V lost 7 bases and J lost 6, with 12 bases in between. The CDR3 spans 12 residues. Looked up from germline, CDR1 is KGHDR and CDR2 is SFDVKD. CDR3 amino acids: CATRGLQGEQYF. CDR3 in DNA: TGTGCCACCAGAGGCCTGCAGGGCGAGCAGTACTTC.

This clonotype was detected only a few times. The chain joins TRBV7-8 to TRBJ2-1; 7 bases fit TRBD1. The V gene's germline CDR1 is SGHVS and CDR2 FQNEAQ. The CDR3 extends over 17 amino acids. V lost 4 bases and J lost 2; bases outside the gene matches: 11. The chain's CDR3 is CASSYPRRRGPYNEQFF. Here the CDR3 DNA reads TGTGCCAGCAGCTACCCCAGACGTAGGGGGCCCTACAATGAGCAGTTCTTC.

This clonotype was observed a few times. The chain uses TRBV20-1 and TRBJ2-3, with a weak D call TRBD1 (5 bases). This CDR3 contains 16 residues. Germline V lookup: CDR1 DFQATT, CDR2 SNEGSKA (reference sequence). V lost 4 bases, J lost 2 bases, and 19 bases lay in between. The DNA for the CDR3 is TGCAGTGCTACTCAGGGTGCCAGTACGAACACAGATACGCAGTATTTT. It yields the protein CSATQGASTNTDTQYF.

This clonotype was counted ten times or more. In DNA, the CDR3 is TGTGCCAGCAGTTTAGTCCGAGGGGGGGCCATCTATAATTCACCCCTCCACTTT. As protein: CASSLVRGGAIYNSPLHF. The chain links TRBV12-3 or TRBV12-4 to TRBJ1-6; the D gene is possibly TRBD1 (6 bases). This CDR3 region has 18 residues. Between the trimmed V and J ends, which lost 1 base and 3 bases, there was a span of 16 bases.

This clonotype showed up many times. V usage is TRBV6-4 and J usage is TRBJ2-2; a possible D gene is TRBD1 (5 bases). The V end was cut by 4 bases, the J end by 4 bases, with 13 bases between. CDR1 and CDR2 from the germline V gene are MRHNA and SNTAGT. The CDR3 is 15 amino acids. DNA of the CDR3: TGTGCCAGCAGTGGCGGAGCAGGGTTCACCGGGGAGCTGTTTTTT. Translated: CASSGGAGFTGELFF.

This clonotype came up many times. The rearrangement joins TRBV5-6 to TRBJ2-3; D is unclear. V shed 5 bases and J shed 0 bases, with 16 bases lying between them. CDR3 length equals 16 residues. Germline CDR1 SGHDT, CDR2 YYEEEE. DNA for the CDR3: TGTGCCAGCAGAAAGAACGTGTTACCTAGCACAGATACGCAGTATTTT. Translation: CASRKNVLPSTDTQYF. Looking up the rest from reference TRBV5-6 and TRBJ2-3 gives the full variable domain: DAGVTQSPTHLIKTRGQQVTLRCSPKSGHDTVSWYQQALGQGPQFIFQYYEEEERQRGNFPDRFSGHQFPNYSSELNVNALLLGDSALYLCASRKNVLPSTDTQYFGPGTRLTVL.

This chain links TRBV27 with TRBJ1-5; D remains unclear. The CDR3 contains 13 residues. Trimming stripped 3 bases from V and 6 bases from J, with 9 bases between. The V gene's germline CDR1 is MNHEY and CDR2 SMNVEV (reference sequence). The CDR3 coding sequence is TGTGCCAGCAGTTTCGACCGACGTCAGCCCCAGCATTTT. It codes for CASSFDRRQPQHF.

This clonotype was seen ten or more times. This chain links TRBV6-6 with TRBJ1-1; 10 bases are a match to TRBD1. CDR3 length: 16 amino acids. The V gene's germline CDR1 is MNHNY and CDR2 SVGAGI (reference sequence). Trimming cost V 6 bases and J 5 bases; bases outside gene matches: 12. CDR3 amino acids: CASSLGDRGQRTEAFF. The CDR3 DNA reads TGTGCCAGCAGCTTGGGGGACAGGGGACAACGTACTGAAGCTTTCTTT.

This clonotype was recorded at least ten times. This chain connects TRBV5-1 to TRBJ2-2, with TRBD2 matching over 10 bases. CDR3 length: 22 amino acids. V lost 4 bases and J lost 6; bases outside the gene matches: 27. Germline assignment: CDR1 SGHRS and CDR2 YFSETQ. As DNA, the CDR3 is TGCGCCAGCAGCCGCGACTACACTCGCACCATTCGGCTAGCGGGGGCTCCCGGGGAGCTGTTTTTT. It codes for CASSRDYTRTIRLAGAPGELFF.

Only a few counts were recorded for this clonotype. This sequence joins TRBV3-1 and TRBJ1-1; 7 positions agree with TRBD1. Germline V lookup: CDR1 LGHDT, CDR2 YNNKEL (reference sequence). The CDR3 is 16 residues long. V was clipped by 0 bases and J by 1 base; unmatched bases: 5. The CDR3 spells CASSQESDRENTEAFF. The CDR3, as DNA: TGTGCCAGCAGCCAAGAGTCAGACAGGGAGAACACTGAAGCTTTCTTT.

The table lists this clonotype with many counts. The gene calls are TRBV5-1 and TRBJ1-2; TRBD1 matches 7 bases. The CDR3 covers 14 residues. Germline values: CDR1 SGHRS, CDR2 YFSETQ. V was pared by 4 bases and J by 4 bases, with 7 bases of the junction left unmatched. The CDR3 DNA is TGCGCCAGCAGCCGCGACAGGGAGGGCTATGGCTACACCTTC. Residues: CASSRDREGYGYTF.

The rearrangement uses TRBV6-5 and TRBJ2-5; D unclear. The CDR3 is 15 residues long. V was clipped by 5 bases and J by 2 bases, with 15 bases between them. Per germline, CDR1 MNHEY and CDR2 SVGAGI. The CDR3 coding sequence is TGTGCCAGCAGTGATCCCCCTGGGGTACAAGAGACCCAGTACTTC. Protein: CASSDPPGVQETQYF.

This clonotype was counted ten times or more. This chain uses TRBV25-1 with TRBJ2-6, with D unresolved. The CDR3 sequence is 15 residues long. The germline V gene has CDR1 MGHDK and CDR2 SYGVNS. The germline V and J ends were trimmed by 1 base and 2 bases, with 6 bases remaining between them. In nucleotides, the CDR3 is TGTGCCAGCAGTGAATTAGGCACTGGGGCCAACGTCCTGACTTTC. Encoded protein: CASSELGTGANVLTF.

There are a few counts of this clonotype. The chain uses TRBV30 and TRBJ1-1; the match to TRBD1 covers 10 bases. Germline CDR1 GTSNPN, CDR2 SVGIG (reference sequence). The CDR3 runs to 13 residues. Germline trimming cut 5 bases from V and 4 bases from J; bases unmatched to any gene: 4. CDR3 bases: TGTGCCTGGGACAGGGGGCTGGTCACTGAAGCTTTCTTT. As protein: CAWDRGLVTEAFF.

This clonotype was found many times. The chain recombines TRBV5-1 with TRBJ2-3; 11 nucleotides agree with TRBD2. The trim removed 3 bases at V and 4 bases at J, leaving 13 bases unmatched. Germline loops: CDR1 SGHRS, CDR2 YFSETQ. The CDR3 has 18 residues. CDR3 region: CASSWSSGGIAVADTQYF. For the CDR3, the DNA is TGCGCCAGCAGCTGGTCTAGCGGGGGGATAGCGGTGGCAGATACGCAGTATTTT.

This chain connects TRBV18 to TRBJ1-2; D ambiguous. This CDR3 region has 14 residues. With 0 bases removed from V and 8 bases from J, the gap between germline ends came to 13 bases. Per the germline V gene, CDR1 is KGHSH and CDR2 is LQKENI. The CDR3 region is CASSPPGRIGGYTF. The CDR3 DNA sequence: TGTGCCAGCTCACCACCGGGCAGGATTGGCGGCTACACCTTC.

The chain couples TRBV12-3 or TRBV12-4 to TRBJ2-1, with 8 bases lining up with TRBD2. V gave up 3 bases and J gave up 2 bases; unmatched junction bases: 3. The CDR3 is 15 amino acids. The CDR3 DNA reads as TGTGCCAGCAGTTTGAACGGGAGGGCCTACAATGAGCAGTTCTTC. It specifies CASSLNGRAYNEQFF.

This clonotype was detected many times. The CDR3 loop reads CASSFQSADTQYF. As DNA, the CDR3 is TGTGCCAGCAGCTTCCAAAGTGCTGATACGCAGTATTTT. The V call is TRBV7-6, the J call TRBJ2-3; no definite D call. V shed 3 bases and J shed 6 bases, with 10 bases lying between them. The CDR3 is made up of 13 amino acids. Germline-derived CDR1 and CDR2 are SGHVS and FNYEAQ.

This rearrangement joins TRBV5-1 to TRBJ2-5; D is possibly TRBD2 (5 bases). The CDR3 runs to 15 residues. Trimming left V 4 bases short and J 2 bases short, with 15 bases between. Germline values: CDR1 SGHRS, CDR2 YFSETQ. The CDR3 reads CASSPRLSSQETQYF. DNA for the CDR3: TGCGCCAGCAGCCCCCGACTATCAAGTCAAGAGACCCAGTACTTC.

The sample holds a few counts of this clonotype. The V call is TRBV3-1, the J call TRBJ1-2; no definite D call. V lost 2 bases and J 1 base, leaving 8 bases between the germline ends. Germline V gene sequence: CDR1 LGHDT, CDR2 YNNKEL (reference sequence). This CDR3 has 14 amino acids. The CDR3 protein is CASSQIDINYGYTF. In nucleotides, the CDR3 is TGTGCCAGCAGCCAAATAGACATTAACTATGGCTACACCTTC.

This clonotype was counted at least ten times. The chain uses TRBV7-2 and TRBJ2-1; a possible D gene is TRBD1 (5 bases). Germline CDR1 SGHTA, CDR2 FQGNSA. Trimming removed 8 bases from V and 2 bases from J, with 16 bases in between. The CDR3 consists of 15 residues. Here the CDR3 reads CASYRRQGTYNEQFF. The CDR3 region has the DNA TGTGCCAGCTACCGAAGGCAGGGAACCTACAATGAGCAGTTCTTC.

This clonotype was found many times. This rearrangement joins TRBV20-1 to TRBJ1-5; 8 bases map to TRBD1. V gave up 0 bases and J gave up 10 bases; unmatched junction bases: 20. Germline V gene lookup returns CDR1 DFQATT and CDR2 SNEGSKA (reference sequence). This CDR3 spans 18 amino acids. CDR3 in amino acids: CSARDRQGADLQGGPQHF. CDR3 nucleotide sequence: TGCAGTGCTAGAGATAGGCAGGGGGCAGATCTACAAGGGGGACCCCAGCATTTT.

This clonotype showed up just a few times. V gene TRBV29-1 combines with J gene TRBJ2-1, with D tentatively TRBD2 (6 bases). This CDR3 is 14 amino acids long. V was clipped by 8 bases and J by 5 bases, with 19 bases between them. Germline V lookup: CDR1 SQVTM, CDR2 ANQGSEA. CDR3 in DNA: TGCAGCTTACGACCGGGACTTGCCCACAATGAGCAGTTCTTC. Translating gives CSLRPGLAHNEQFF.

This clonotype was counted at least ten times. This chain links TRBV7-8 with TRBJ1-2, with D possibly TRBD1 on 5 matching bases. From germline, CDR1 is SGHVS and CDR2 FQNEAQ. The CDR3 has 14 amino acids. V lost 5 bases to trimming and J lost 1 base, with 11 bases between them. CDR3 DNA sequence: TGTGCCAGCAGCCGTCGCGACAGTAACTATGGCTACACCTTC. Translating gives CASSRRDSNYGYTF.